Sequencing of this T cell receptor beta chain was carried out in a study of regulatory T cells in long-lasting Graves disease. Study outcomes and limitations: Favoring TRBV28, TRBJ1-2 and TRBJ2-5 was a feature seen in persistent disease.

The time point: newly diagnosed GD, antithyroid drugs for less than 3 months. PBMCs were the source of the RNA used for TCR sequencing. After removal of 3 bases from V and 4 bases from J, the junction contained 8 bases not matched to a gene. Germline V gene data show CDR1 as MDHEN and CDR2 as SYDVKM. The CDR3 runs to 16 residues. CDR3-region Arm-PCR and iRepertoire HTBI primers produced the TCR beta libraries. A single record per CDR3 protein comes from TCRdb applying MiXCR to the multiplex PCR reads. The table has 620,000 or so distinct CDR3 sequences, about 15% seen once. This clonotype was seen at least ten times. The antigen is undetermined. These data also featured in a second study, about T cells in Graves' hyperthyroidism and ophthalmopathy. As that report states: The HTBI primer set served for first-round RT-PCR of the TCR CDR3.

V gene TRBV28 combines with J gene TRBJ2-7, with 11 bases aligning to TRBD1. The source was peripheral blood mononuclear cells (PBMCs), collected at new diagnosis, from a patient treated with antithyroid drugs. The receptor was derived from a woman younger than 45 with Graves disease. CDR3 amino acids: CASSFPTGTGGYEQYF. Here the CDR3 DNA reads TGTGCCAGCAGTTTCCCCACCGGGACAGGGGGTTACGAGCAGTACTTC.